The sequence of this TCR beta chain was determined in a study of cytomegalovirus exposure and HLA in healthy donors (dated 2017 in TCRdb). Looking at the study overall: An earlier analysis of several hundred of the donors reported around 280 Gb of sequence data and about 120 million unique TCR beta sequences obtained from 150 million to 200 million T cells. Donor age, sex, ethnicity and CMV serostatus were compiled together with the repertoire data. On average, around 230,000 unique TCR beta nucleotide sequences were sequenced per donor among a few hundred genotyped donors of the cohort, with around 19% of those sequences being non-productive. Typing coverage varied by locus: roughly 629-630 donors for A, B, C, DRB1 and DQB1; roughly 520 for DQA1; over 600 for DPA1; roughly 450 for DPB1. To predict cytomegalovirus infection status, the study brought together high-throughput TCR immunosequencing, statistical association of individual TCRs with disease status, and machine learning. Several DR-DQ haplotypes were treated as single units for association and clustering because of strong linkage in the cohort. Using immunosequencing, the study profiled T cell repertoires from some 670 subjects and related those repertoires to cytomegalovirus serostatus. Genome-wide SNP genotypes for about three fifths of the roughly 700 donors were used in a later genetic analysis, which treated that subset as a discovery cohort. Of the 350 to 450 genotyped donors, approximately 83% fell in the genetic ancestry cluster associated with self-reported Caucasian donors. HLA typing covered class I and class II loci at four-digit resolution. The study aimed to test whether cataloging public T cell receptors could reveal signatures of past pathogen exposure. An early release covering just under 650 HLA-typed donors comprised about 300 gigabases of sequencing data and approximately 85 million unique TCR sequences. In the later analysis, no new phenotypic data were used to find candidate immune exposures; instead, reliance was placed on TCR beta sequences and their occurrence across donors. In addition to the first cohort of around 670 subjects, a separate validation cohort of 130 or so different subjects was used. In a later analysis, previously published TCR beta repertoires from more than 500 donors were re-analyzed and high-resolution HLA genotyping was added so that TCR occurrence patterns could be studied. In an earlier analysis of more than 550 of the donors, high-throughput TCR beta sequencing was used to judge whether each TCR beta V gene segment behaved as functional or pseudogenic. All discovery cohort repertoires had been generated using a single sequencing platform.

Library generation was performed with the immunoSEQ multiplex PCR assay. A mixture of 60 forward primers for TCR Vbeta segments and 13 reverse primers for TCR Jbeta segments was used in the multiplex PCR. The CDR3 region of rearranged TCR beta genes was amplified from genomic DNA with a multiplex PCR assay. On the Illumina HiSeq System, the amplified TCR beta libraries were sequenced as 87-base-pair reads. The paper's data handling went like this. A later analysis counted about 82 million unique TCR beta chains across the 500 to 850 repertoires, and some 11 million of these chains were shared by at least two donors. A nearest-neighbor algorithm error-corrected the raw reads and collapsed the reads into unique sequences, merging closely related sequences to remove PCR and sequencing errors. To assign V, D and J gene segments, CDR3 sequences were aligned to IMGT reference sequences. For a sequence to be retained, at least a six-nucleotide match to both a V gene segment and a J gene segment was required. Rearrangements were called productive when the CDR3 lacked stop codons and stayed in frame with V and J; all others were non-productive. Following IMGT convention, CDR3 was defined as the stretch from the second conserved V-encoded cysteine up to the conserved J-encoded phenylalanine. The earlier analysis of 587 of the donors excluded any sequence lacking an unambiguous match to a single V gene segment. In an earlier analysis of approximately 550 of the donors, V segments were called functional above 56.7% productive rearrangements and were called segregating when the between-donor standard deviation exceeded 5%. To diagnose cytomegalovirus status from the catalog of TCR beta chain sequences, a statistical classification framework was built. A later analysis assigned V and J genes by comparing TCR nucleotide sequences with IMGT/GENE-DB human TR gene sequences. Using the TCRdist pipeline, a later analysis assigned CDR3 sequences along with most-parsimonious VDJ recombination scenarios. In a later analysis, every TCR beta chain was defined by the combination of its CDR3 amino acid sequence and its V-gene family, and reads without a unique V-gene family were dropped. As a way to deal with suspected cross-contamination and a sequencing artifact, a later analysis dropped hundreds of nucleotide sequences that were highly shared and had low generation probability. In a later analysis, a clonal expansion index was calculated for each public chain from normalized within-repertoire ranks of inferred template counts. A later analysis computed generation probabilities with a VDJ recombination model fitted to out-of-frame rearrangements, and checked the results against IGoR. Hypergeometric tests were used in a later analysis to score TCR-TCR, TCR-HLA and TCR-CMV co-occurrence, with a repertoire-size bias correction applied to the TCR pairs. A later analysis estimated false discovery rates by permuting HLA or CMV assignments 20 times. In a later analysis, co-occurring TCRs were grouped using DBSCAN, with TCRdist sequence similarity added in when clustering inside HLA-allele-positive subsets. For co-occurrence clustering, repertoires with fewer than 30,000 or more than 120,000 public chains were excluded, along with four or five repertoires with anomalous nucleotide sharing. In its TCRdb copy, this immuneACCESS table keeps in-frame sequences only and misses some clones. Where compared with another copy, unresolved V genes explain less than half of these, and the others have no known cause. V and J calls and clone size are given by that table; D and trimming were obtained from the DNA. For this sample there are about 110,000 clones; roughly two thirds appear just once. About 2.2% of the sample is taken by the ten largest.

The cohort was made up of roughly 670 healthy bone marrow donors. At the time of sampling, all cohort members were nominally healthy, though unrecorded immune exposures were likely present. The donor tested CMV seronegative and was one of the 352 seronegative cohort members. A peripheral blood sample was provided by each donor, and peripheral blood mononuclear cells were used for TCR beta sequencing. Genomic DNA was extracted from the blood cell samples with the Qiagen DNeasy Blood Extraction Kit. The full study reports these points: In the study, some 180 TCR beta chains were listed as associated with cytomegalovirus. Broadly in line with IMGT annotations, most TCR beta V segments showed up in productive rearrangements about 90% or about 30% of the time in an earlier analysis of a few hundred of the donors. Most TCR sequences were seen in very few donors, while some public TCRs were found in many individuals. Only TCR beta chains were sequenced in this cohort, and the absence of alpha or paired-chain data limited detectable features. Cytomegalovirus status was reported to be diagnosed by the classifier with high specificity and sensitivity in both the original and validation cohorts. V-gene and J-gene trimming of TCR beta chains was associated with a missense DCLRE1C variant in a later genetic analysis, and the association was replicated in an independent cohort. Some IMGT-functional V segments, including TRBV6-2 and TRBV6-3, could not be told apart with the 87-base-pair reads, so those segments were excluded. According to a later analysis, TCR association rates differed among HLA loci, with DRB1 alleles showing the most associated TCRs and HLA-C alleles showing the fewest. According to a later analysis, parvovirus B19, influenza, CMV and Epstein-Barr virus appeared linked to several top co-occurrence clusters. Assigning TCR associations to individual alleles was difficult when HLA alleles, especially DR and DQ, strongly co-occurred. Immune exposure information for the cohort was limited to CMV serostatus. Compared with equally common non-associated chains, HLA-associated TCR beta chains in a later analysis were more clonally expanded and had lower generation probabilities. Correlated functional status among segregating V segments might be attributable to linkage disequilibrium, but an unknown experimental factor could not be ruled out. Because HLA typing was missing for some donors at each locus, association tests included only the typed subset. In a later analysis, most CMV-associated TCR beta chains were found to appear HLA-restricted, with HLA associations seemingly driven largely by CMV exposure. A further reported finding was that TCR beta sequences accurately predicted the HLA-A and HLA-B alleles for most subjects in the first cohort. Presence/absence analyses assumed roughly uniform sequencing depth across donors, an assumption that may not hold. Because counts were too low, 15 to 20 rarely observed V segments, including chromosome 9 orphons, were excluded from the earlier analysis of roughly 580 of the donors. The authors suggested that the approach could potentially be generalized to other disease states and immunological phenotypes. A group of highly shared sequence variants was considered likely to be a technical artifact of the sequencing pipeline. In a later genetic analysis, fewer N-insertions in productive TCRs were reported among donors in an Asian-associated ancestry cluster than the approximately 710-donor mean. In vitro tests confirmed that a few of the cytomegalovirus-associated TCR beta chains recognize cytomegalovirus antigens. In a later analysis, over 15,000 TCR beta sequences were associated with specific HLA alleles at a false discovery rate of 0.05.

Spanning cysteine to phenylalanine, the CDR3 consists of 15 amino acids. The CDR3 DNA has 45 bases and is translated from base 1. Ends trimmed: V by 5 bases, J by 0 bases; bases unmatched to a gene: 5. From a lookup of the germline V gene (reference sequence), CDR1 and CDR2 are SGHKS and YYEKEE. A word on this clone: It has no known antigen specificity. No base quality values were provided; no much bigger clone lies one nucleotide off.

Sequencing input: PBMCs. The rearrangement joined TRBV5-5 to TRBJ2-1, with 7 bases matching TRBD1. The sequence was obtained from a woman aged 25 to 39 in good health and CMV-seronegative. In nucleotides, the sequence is TGTGCCAGCAGAGCCGGGGACAGCTCCTACAATGAGCAGTTCTTC. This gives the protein CASRAGDSSYNEQFF.